What follows are 21 T cell receptor beta chains derived from one specimen sequenced in a study of shared clonotypes between healthy human individuals. Profiling relied on immunoSEQ multiplex PCR, and the TCRdb table lists in-frame clones only, not all of them. The sample gives about 490,000 clones, over 70% of which show up once; about 13% is in the top ten. The material sequenced was PBMCs. The receptors originated from a woman aged 40 to 50 in good health. Some clones in this sample may be carry-over from other donors' samples.

The chain employs TRBV5-4 and TRBJ2-1, with 11 bases aligning to TRBD2. This CDR3 comprises 14 residues. CDR1 is SGHNT, CDR2 YYREEE, per germline (reference sequence). The junction had 6 bases not matched to a gene; V was cut back by 3 bases and J by 10 bases. CDR3 region: CASSSPSSGREQFF. The CDR3 DNA reads TGTGCCAGCAGCTCTCCCTCTAGCGGGAGGGAGCAGTTCTTC. Full variable domain (outside the CDR3, taken from reference TRBV5-4 and TRBJ2-1): ETGVTQSPTHLIKTRGQQVTLRCSSQSGHNTVSWYQQALGQGPQFIFQYYREEENGRGNFPPRFSGLQFPNYSSELNVNALELDDSALYLCASSSPSSGREQFFGPGTRLTVL.

Regarding this clone: A far larger clone is off by one base, so a read error is likely. This chain links TRBV5-1 with TRBJ1-1, with 7 bases matching TRBD1. There are 15 residues in the CDR3. V trimming: 8 bases; J trimming: 4 bases; junction bases outside the gene matches: 14. The germline V gene has CDR1 SGHRS and CDR2 YFSETQ. CDR3 sequence (DNA): TGCGCCAGTTCGGGGACAGAATCGTGTAGCACTGAAGCTTTCTTT. Encoded protein: CASSGTESCSTEAFF. Filled out from reference TRBV5-1 and TRBJ1-1, the complete variable domain reads KAGVTQTPRYLIKTRGQQVTLSCSPISGHRSVSWYQQTPGQGLQFLFEYFSETQRNKGNFPGRFSGRQFSNSRSEMNVSTLELGDSALYLCASSGTESCSTEAFFGQGTRLTVV.

The rearrangement uses TRBV6-1 and TRBJ1-5; the D gene is possibly TRBD1 (6 bases). V was clipped by 3 bases and J by 3 bases, with 9 bases between them. The CDR3 is 14 amino acids. The germline V gene has CDR1 MNHNS and CDR2 SASEGT. CDR3 protein: CASSDTGNNQPQHF. For the CDR3, the DNA is TGTGCCAGCAGTGATACAGGGAACAATCAGCCCCAGCATTTT.

The V call is TRBV28, the J call TRBJ2-5, with 7 bases matching TRBD2. CDR1 MDHEN and CDR2 SYDVKM come from the germline V gene. CDR3 length: 17 amino acids. V dropped 2 bases and J dropped 2; count of bases not matched to a gene: 11. CDR3 nucleotides: TGTGCCAGCAGTTTAATAATCTCGGGAGGACGTCAAGAGACCCAGTACTTC. This sequence encodes CASSLIISGGRQETQYF.

The chain is built from TRBV5-6 and TRBJ1-5; D unresolved. Trimming took 3 bases from V and 4 from J, leaving 8 bases between them. Germline V lookup: CDR1 SGHDT, CDR2 YYEEEE. This CDR3 is 13 amino acids long. The CDR3: CASSSDVNQPQHF. The CDR3 DNA reads TGTGCCAGCAGCTCGGACGTAAATCAGCCCCAGCATTTT.

Remarks on this clone: A single base is all that separates this from a far larger clone, so a read error is likely. Other DNA sequences from this sample encode an identical CDR3 as well. This chain uses TRBV30 with TRBJ2-5; 8 nucleotides align to TRBD2. The J call may be incorrect, as the DNA end agrees better with TRBJ2-7. CDR1 and CDR2 (germline): GTSNPN, SVGIG (reference sequence). There are 15 residues in the CDR3. The CDR3 nucleotides read TGTGCCTGGAGCCTCGGACTAGCCGGGACATACGAGCAGTACTTC. Translating it yields CAWSLGLAGTYEQYF.

V gene TRBV10-3 combines with J gene TRBJ2-5; 7 bases line up with TRBD2. CDR1 is ENHRY and CDR2 is SYGVKD in the germline V gene. The CDR3 consists of 13 residues. Unmatched junction bases numbered 4, after V lost 4 bases and J lost 5 bases. The CDR3: CAISAGRDETQYF. In nucleotides, the CDR3 is TGTGCCATCAGTGCTGGGAGGGATGAGACCCAGTACTTC.

As to this clone: This likely reflects a read error, since a far larger clone is one base away. The J gene is TRBJ1-2, the V gene TRBV5-6, with D possibly TRBD1 on 5 matching bases. The CDR3 is 13 residues long. Germline V gene data show CDR1 as SGHDT and CDR2 as YYEEEE. CDR3 loop: CAGSLWDHYGYTF. The CDR3 DNA is TGTGCCGGCAGCTTGTGGGACCACTATGGCTACACCTTC.

The chain is built from TRBV7-9 and TRBJ2-2; tentatively, D is TRBD1 (6 bases). The CDR3 contains 16 residues. Germline V CDR1 and CDR2: SEHNR, FQNEAQ (reference sequence). Trimming shortened V by 2 bases and J by 3 bases, and 13 bases separated the two germline ends. CDR3 DNA: TGTGCCAGCAGCTTATTCAGGGGTCCTCACACCGGGGAGCTGTTTTTT. Translation gives CASSLFRGPHTGELFF.

Of note for this clone: This CDR3 is also generated by other DNA sequences in the sample. V usage is TRBV5-1 and J usage is TRBJ2-5; weak D call: TRBD2 (5 bases). The CDR3 contains 14 residues. The V gene lost 1 base and the J gene lost 2 bases, with 9 bases spanning the gap. The germline V gene has CDR1 SGHRS and CDR2 YFSETQ. CDR3 DNA: TGCGCCAGCAGCTTGCTAGCCGAACAAGAGACCCAGTACTTC. Translating it yields CASSLLAEQETQYF.

In DNA, the CDR3 is TGCGCCAGCAGCCAAGCACAGACAACTAACTATGGCTACACCTTC. Its translation: CASSQAQTTNYGYTF. The chain joins TRBV4-3 to TRBJ1-2, with D unclear. Trimming removed 1 base from V and 0 bases from J, with 9 bases in between. The CDR3 is 15 amino acids. The germline V gene has CDR1 LGHNA and CDR2 YSLEER.

This clone appeared once. V gene TRBV10-1 combines with J gene TRBJ2-7; 16 bases line up with TRBD2. Trimming removed 0 bases from V and 7 bases from J; junction bases left unmatched: 3. Germline CDR1 and CDR2: WNHNN and SYGVQD (reference sequence). This CDR3 spans 16 amino acids. CDR3 DNA: TGCGCCAGCAGTGAGTCGGGACTAGCGGGAGGGCGAGAGCAGTACTTC. Amino acid sequence: CASSESGLAGGREQYF.

Points on this clone: Since a far larger clone is one base different, this is likely a read error. The same CDR3 is also encoded by other DNA sequences in this sample. The chain is built from TRBV4-2 and TRBJ2-7, with a weak D call TRBD2 (6 bases). The CDR3 is 15 amino acids. The V end was cut by 5 bases, the J end by 4 bases, with 18 bases between. Germline lookup yields CDR1 LGHNA and CDR2 YNFKEQ. The CDR3 DNA is TGTGCCAGCAGCTTAGAAGCTGGAGGGCCGTACGAGCAGTACTTC. The encoded protein is CASSLEAGGPYEQYF.

The gene calls are TRBV9 and TRBJ1-2; 7 positions match TRBD1. Germline V gene sequence: CDR1 SGDLS, CDR2 YYNGEE. V lost 4 bases, J lost 5 bases, and 8 bases stayed unmatched. The CDR3 has 14 amino acids. CDR3 sequence (DNA): TGTGCCAGCAGCCCCTCCGGACAGGTGTATGGCTACACCTTC. It is translated as CASSPSGQVYGYTF.

This clone appeared once. The chain has TRBV28 and TRBJ2-3; TRBD2 matches 9 bases. CDR3 length: 13 amino acids. Trimming at V came to 7 bases and at J to 6 bases, leaving 5 bases not matched to a gene. CDR1 and CDR2 (germline): MDHEN, SYDVKM. The CDR3 DNA reads as TGTGCCAGCATTAGCGGGAGTACTGATACGCAGTATTTT. Residues: CASISGSTDTQYF.

This rearrangement joins TRBV30 to TRBJ2-7, with 9 bases lining up with TRBD2. Germline V lookup: CDR1 GTSNPN, CDR2 SVGIG (reference sequence). Germline trimming cut 5 bases from V and 12 bases from J; bases unmatched to any gene: 14. CDR3 length: 13 amino acids. The CDR3 DNA reads as TGTGCCTGGTCGGGACTAGCCGCCGGCCGGCCGTACTTC. Translated, it gives CAWSGLAAGRPYF.

Turning to this clone: Only one base separates this from a far larger clonotype, so it likely reflects a read error. The same CDR3 is also encoded by other DNA sequences in this sample. The chain recombines TRBV29-1 with TRBJ1-1; the D is unclear. CDR1 and CDR2 from the germline V gene are SQVTM and ANQGSEA. CDR3 length: 12 amino acids. DNA of the CDR3: TGCAGCGTTGGTTTCGGCCGCACTGAGGCTTTCTTT. It encodes CSVGFGRTEAFF.

This clone was detected ten times or more. The same CDR3 can be traced to other DNA sequences in this sample. This chain joins TRBV5-1 and TRBJ2-1, with D tentatively TRBD1 (6 bases). Trimming removed 0 bases from V and 7 bases from J, with 8 bases in between. The CDR3 has 13 amino acids. From germline, CDR1 is SGHRS and CDR2 YFSETQ. CDR3 bases: TGCGCCAGCAGCTTGGCCACAGGGAATGAGCAGTTCTTC. This translates into CASSLATGNEQFF.

The chain couples TRBV29-1 to TRBJ2-1, with D unresolved. Germline CDR1 reads SQVTM; CDR2 reads ANQGSEA. This CDR3 is built from 16 residues. V dropped 2 bases and J dropped 4 bases, with 18 bases sitting between them. The CDR3 DNA is TGCAGCGTTGAAAACGCCTTCACCCCACCTTACAATGAGCAGTTCTTC. It codes for CSVENAFTPPYNEQFF.

In its sample, this clone was seen many times. Other nucleotide sequences in the sample specify the same CDR3. The genes are TRBV29-1 and TRBJ2-1; TRBD2 aligns across 9 bases. Trimming removed 5 bases from V and 4 bases from J; junction bases left unmatched: 9. In germline, CDR1 is SQVTM, CDR2 ANQGSEA. The CDR3 spans 15 residues. CDR3 residues: CSVRAGGDGYNEQFF. CDR3 DNA: TGCAGCGTTCGGGCGGGAGGGGACGGTTACAATGAGCAGTTCTTC.

This clone was found once. The chain joins TRBV6-6 to TRBJ2-5; 8 bases fit TRBD2. The DNA end is a closer match to TRBJ2-7, so the J assignment may be wrong. This CDR3 region has 15 residues. Germline values: CDR1 MNHNY, CDR2 SVGAGI (reference sequence). CDR3 protein: CASSYERETSYEQYF. The CDR3 nucleotides read TGTGCCAGCAGTTACGAGCGGGAGACCTCCTACGAGCAGTACTTC.